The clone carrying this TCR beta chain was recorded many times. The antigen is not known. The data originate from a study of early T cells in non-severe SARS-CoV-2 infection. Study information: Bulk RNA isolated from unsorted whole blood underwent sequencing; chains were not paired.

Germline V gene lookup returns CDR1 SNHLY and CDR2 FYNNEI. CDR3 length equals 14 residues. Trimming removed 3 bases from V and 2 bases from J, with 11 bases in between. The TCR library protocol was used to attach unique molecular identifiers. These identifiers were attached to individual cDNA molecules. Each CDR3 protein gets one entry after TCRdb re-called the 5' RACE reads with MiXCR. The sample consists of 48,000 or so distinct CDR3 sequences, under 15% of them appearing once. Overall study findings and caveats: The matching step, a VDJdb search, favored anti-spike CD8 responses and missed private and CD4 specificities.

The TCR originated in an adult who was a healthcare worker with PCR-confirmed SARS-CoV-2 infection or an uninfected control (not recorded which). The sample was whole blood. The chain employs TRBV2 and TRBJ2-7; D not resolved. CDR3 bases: TGTGCCAGCAGTGATCAAGGGCCCCCCTACGAGCAGTACTTC. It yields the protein CASSDQGPPYEQYF.